Listed here are 27 T cell receptor beta chains from one sample, sequenced in a study of T cell repertoires in cytomegalovirus infection (dated by TCRdb to the late 2010s). The instrument was an Illumina HiSeq 1500. TCRdb handled the public reads itself, with Q25 trimming in fastp and clone calling in MiXCR, and kept productive beta chains. Entries are consolidated by CDR3 protein sequence, retaining the most common genes and DNA. The sample table holds about 200,000 distinct CDR3 sequences, of which roughly 9.8% were seen once. The top ten constitute about 4.2% of the sample. The source material was PBMCs. Every receptor here comes from a human donor in good health (CMV status not recorded). Some clones in this sample may be carry-over from other donors' samples.

This clonotype came up a few times. V is TRBV5-6 and J is TRBJ2-5, with no clear D. With 0 bases removed from V and 7 bases from J, the gap between germline ends came to 10 bases. There are 13 residues in the CDR3. CDR1 and CDR2 from the germline V gene are SGHDT and YYEEEE. Here the CDR3 reads CASSLARRGTQYF. The CDR3 nucleotides are TGTGCCAGCAGCTTGGCCCGCCGCGGGACCCAGTACTTC.

This clonotype was observed many times. The chain is built from TRBV7-8 and TRBJ2-3, with D possibly TRBD2 on 7 matching bases. Trimming shortened V by 8 bases and J by 0 bases, and 18 bases separated the two germline ends. This CDR3 region has 16 residues. From germline, CDR1 is SGHVS and CDR2 FQNEAQ. The CDR3 DNA sequence: TGTGCCAGCTCCAGGCCGGGGGGCATTAGCACAGATACGCAGTATTTT. As protein: CASSRPGGISTDTQYF.

This clonotype was recorded many times. This chain links TRBV7-2 with TRBJ2-7; 8 bases are a match to TRBD1. V gave up 5 bases and J gave up 3 bases; unmatched junction bases: 6. The CDR3 spans 14 residues. Germline V lookup: CDR1 SGHTA, CDR2 FQGNSA. CDR3 protein: CASSRRTGNYEQYF. CDR3 in DNA: TGTGCCAGCAGCCGCCGGACAGGGAACTACGAGCAGTACTTC.

This clonotype was picked up many times. The J gene is TRBJ2-5, the V gene TRBV2; D is possibly TRBD1 or TRBD2 (5 bases each). This CDR3 region has 12 residues. The germline gives CDR1 SNHLY, CDR2 FYNNEI. V was shortened by 7 bases and J by 5 bases, with 11 bases between the two germline ends. The CDR3 is CASKRDGETQYF. As DNA, the CDR3 is TGTGCCAGCAAAAGGGACGGGGAGACCCAGTACTTC.

This clonotype occurred many times. This chain connects TRBV25-1 to TRBJ2-2, with TRBD2 matching 12 bases. Germline CDR1 MGHDK, CDR2 SYGVNS. CDR3 length: 18 amino acids. The junction had 9 bases not matched to a gene; V was cut back by 3 bases and J by 4 bases. CDR3 in amino acids: CASSDRLAGDPSTGELFF. The CDR3, as DNA: TGTGCCAGCAGTGACCGACTAGCGGGAGACCCCAGCACCGGGGAGCTGTTTTTT.

The chain combines TRBV6-2 or TRBV6-3 with TRBJ2-1; D remains ambiguous. Trimming removed 2 bases from V and 12 bases from J, with 8 bases in between. Germline CDR1 is MNHEY and CDR2 is SVGEGT. The CDR3 is 11 residues long. The CDR3 spells CASSYTLTQFF. The DNA for the CDR3 is TGTGCCAGCAGTTACACGCTAACGCAGTTCTTC.

This clonotype was recorded many times. The chain joins TRBV14 to TRBJ2-3; TRBD1 is a possible D gene (5 bases). Trimming left V 4 bases short and J 0 bases short, with 11 bases between. The germline V gene encodes CDR1 SGHDN and CDR2 FVKESK. The CDR3 contains 15 residues. The CDR3 reads CASSRQLASTDTQYF. The CDR3 nucleotides read TGTGCCAGCAGCCGACAGCTTGCTAGCACAGATACGCAGTATTTT.

This clonotype showed up many times. CDR3 protein: CASSRLLGGELFF. In DNA, the CDR3 is TGTGCCAGCAGCCGGCTGCTCGGGGGGGAGCTGTTTTTT. The chain has TRBV11-3 and TRBJ2-2; D unclear. V dropped 5 bases and J dropped 8 bases, with 12 bases sitting between them. The CDR3 totals 13 residues. Germline-derived CDR1 and CDR2 are SGHNT and YENEEA.

Remarks on this clonotype: A read error may explain this, as a much larger clone is one base away. This likely comes from a read error, as the CDR3 has no conserved phenylalanine or tryptophan at its end. CDR3 in DNA: TGTGCCAGCAGTGAGACAGGGTGGGGGAATGGCTACACCGTC. It yields the protein CASSETGWGNGYTV. The chain uses TRBV6-1 and TRBJ1-2; 7 bases agree with TRBD1. CDR1 and CDR2 from the germline V gene are MNHNS and SASEGT. CDR3 length: 14 residues. With 3 bases clipped from V and 6 bases from J, the junction kept 7 bases outside the gene matches.

Ten or more counts support this clonotype. This chain uses TRBV7-8 with TRBJ2-2; 8 nucleotides line up with TRBD1. Trimming at V came to 7 bases and at J to 5 bases, leaving 6 bases not matched to a gene. The CDR3 loop spans 14 amino acids. Germline loops: CDR1 SGHVS, CDR2 FQNEAQ. CDR3 DNA sequence: TGTGCCAGCACAGGACAGGGTATTACCGGGGAGCTGTTTTTT. Its translation is CASTGQGITGELFF.

This clonotype was picked up many times. The genes are TRBV11-2 and TRBJ2-4; the D gene is possibly TRBD1 (6 bases). Germline V gives CDR1 SGHAT, CDR2 FQNNGV. V lost 5 bases and J lost 0, with 14 bases in between. CDR3 length: 16 residues. CDR3 sequence reads: CASSPLSGEAKNIQYF. As DNA, the CDR3 is TGTGCCAGCAGCCCGCTTTCAGGGGAAGCCAAAAACATTCAGTACTTC.

This clonotype was seen ten or more times. V is TRBV7-2 and J is TRBJ2-1, with 11 bases matching TRBD2. This CDR3 has 12 residues. CDR1 is SGHTA, CDR2 FQGNSA, per germline. CDR3 in DNA: TGTAATGCTAGCGGGAGGTACAATGAGCAGTTCTTC. Amino acid sequence: CNASGRYNEQFF.

This clonotype appeared many times. This chain joins TRBV7-2 and TRBJ1-1; 10 nucleotides match TRBD1. The CDR3 consists of 16 residues. CDR1 is SGHTA and CDR2 is FQGNSA in the germline V gene. V gave up 4 bases and J gave up 5 bases; unmatched junction bases: 10. DNA of the CDR3: TGTGCCAGCAGCTCCTGGGGACAGGGGAAAGGAACTGAAGCTTTCTTT. Translation gives CASSSWGQGKGTEAFF.

Comment on this clonotype: Since a much larger clone is just one base distant, this may be a read error. This chain links TRBV28 with TRBJ2-3; 13 positions match TRBD2. This CDR3 is built from 18 residues. Germline assignment: CDR1 MDHEN and CDR2 SYDVKM. The CDR3 DNA is TGTGCCAACAGTTTATCGCCACCGGGACTAGCGGGGACAGATACGCAGTATTTT. It specifies CANSLSPPGLAGTDTQYF.

This clonotype has at least ten counts. The rearrangement uses TRBV28 and TRBJ2-7; 7 nucleotides match TRBD2. The germline V gene has CDR1 MDHEN and CDR2 SYDVKM. J lost 4 bases, V lost 3 bases, and 3 bases had no gene match. The CDR3 runs to 13 residues. The DNA of the CDR3 is TGTGCCAGCAGTTTCCTCGGGAGGTACGAGCAGTACTTC. This encodes CASSFLGRYEQYF.

The V gene is TRBV20-1, the J gene TRBJ2-3; 7 bases agree with TRBD2. Trimming cost V 1 base and J 9 bases; bases outside gene matches: 16. Germline values: CDR1 DFQATT, CDR2 SNEGSKA (reference sequence). The CDR3 runs 16 residues. CDR3 sequence reads: CSARADSLADPFTQYF. The CDR3 DNA follows: TGCAGTGCTAGAGCAGATAGTCTAGCGGACCCATTCACGCAGTATTTT.

The genes are TRBV27 and TRBJ2-1; no firm D call. V lost 3 bases to trimming and J lost 2 bases, with 8 bases between them. This CDR3 comprises 14 residues. The germline CDR1 and CDR2 sequences are MNHEY and SMNVEV (reference sequence). DNA of the CDR3: TGTGCCAGCAGTTTTTTCGGAACCTACAATGAGCAGTTCTTC. It encodes CASSFFGTYNEQFF.

This clonotype has a count of ten or more. This chain connects TRBV7-2 to TRBJ2-3; 9 bases agree with TRBD1. The germline V gene has CDR1 SGHTA and CDR2 FQGNSA. V was clipped by 2 bases and J by 2 bases; unmatched bases: 2. This CDR3 is 15 amino acids long. The CDR3: CASSLQQGATDTQYF. CDR3 bases: TGTGCCAGCAGCTTACAACAGGGGGCCACAGATACGCAGTATTTT.

The sample holds many counts of this clonotype. This chain joins TRBV7-2 and TRBJ1-3; D possibly corresponds to TRBD1 (5 bases). The CDR3 is made up of 15 amino acids. V gave up 1 base and J gave up 4 bases, with 11 bases separating them. Per germline, CDR1 SGHTA and CDR2 FQGNSA. The CDR3 DNA is TGTGCCAGCAGCTTAGGTGGAGGGACGGGAAACACCATATATTTT. Its protein is CASSLGGGTGNTIYF.

This clonotype turned up a few times. V and J are TRBV27 and TRBJ1-1, with TRBD1 identical over 8 bases. CDR1 MNHEY and CDR2 SMNVEV come from the germline V gene (reference sequence). The CDR3 runs to 13 residues. Trimming took 6 bases from V and 4 from J; bases not matched to a gene: 4. CDR3 sequence: CASRAGGLTEAFF. As DNA, the CDR3 is TGTGCCAGCAGAGCAGGGGGCCTCACTGAAGCTTTCTTT.

This clonotype was seen a handful of times. The rearrangement joins TRBV6-2 or TRBV6-3 to TRBJ1-1; tentative D call: TRBD1 (5 bases). CDR1 is MNHEY and CDR2 is SVGEGT in the germline V gene. CDR3 size: 13 residues. Trimming took 7 bases from V and 5 from J, leaving 14 bases between them. The CDR3 here is CASKTSGGTEAFF. Written as DNA, the CDR3 is TGTGCCAGCAAGACTTCCGGGGGTACTGAAGCTTTCTTT.

The chain combines TRBV20-1 with TRBJ1-2, with 7 nucleotides matching TRBD1. The CDR3 is 14 residues long. Germline CDR1 DFQATT, CDR2 SNEGSKA (reference sequence). V lost 0 bases and J lost 4; bases outside the gene matches: 5. The DNA for the CDR3 is TGCAGTGCTAGAGATCTTAGGGGGCTCTATGGCTACACCTTC. It is translated as CSARDLRGLYGYTF.

This clonotype was seen a few times. The chain carries TRBV20-1 and TRBJ1-6; D possibly corresponds to TRBD1 (5 bases). The V end was cut by 3 bases, the J end by 10 bases, with 16 bases between. This CDR3 spans 14 amino acids. CDR1 and CDR2 (germline): DFQATT, SNEGSKA (reference sequence). DNA of the CDR3: TGCAGTGCTAGGGGCGGGGGTATACAGTCACCCCTCCACTTT. Translation: CSARGGGIQSPLHF.

The V call is TRBV7-4, the J call TRBJ1-2; 7 bases line up with TRBD1. Trimming cost V 1 base and J 3 bases; bases outside gene matches: 8. The CDR3 spans 16 residues. Germline-derived CDR1 and CDR2 are SGHVT and SQSDAQ. The CDR3 reads CASSLEAAGGDYGYTF. For the CDR3, the DNA is TGTGCCAGCAGCTTAGAGGCCGCAGGGGGGGACTATGGCTACACCTTC.

V and J are TRBV30 and TRBJ2-7, with D perhaps assigned TRBD1 or TRBD2 (5 bases each). The CDR3 is 13 amino acids. Germline CDR1 is GTSNPN and CDR2 is SVGIG (reference sequence). Trimming took 3 bases from V and 2 from J, leaving 11 bases between them. Here the CDR3 DNA reads TGTGCCTGGAGAAGGGACGCCACCTACGAGCAGTACTTC. Encoded protein: CAWRRDATYEQYF.

Ten or more counts support this clonotype. The chain combines TRBV7-2 with TRBJ2-3, with no clear D. Germline values: CDR1 SGHTA, CDR2 FQGNSA. V lost 5 bases and J 0 bases, leaving 12 bases between the germline ends. The CDR3 has 15 amino acids. CDR3 DNA sequence: TGTGCCAGCAGCCCCGCCAGCAGTAGCACAGATACGCAGTATTTT. This encodes CASSPASSSTDTQYF.

This clonotype came up many times. The chain combines TRBV7-2 with TRBJ1-2; possible D gene TRBD1, 6 bases. The V and J ends lost 0 bases and 4 bases respectively, with 12 bases between them. The CDR3 is made up of 15 amino acids. Germline-derived CDR1 and CDR2 are SGHTA and FQGNSA. The chain's CDR3 is CASSLAGASSYGYTF. In DNA form, the CDR3 reads TGTGCCAGCAGCTTAGCGGGGGCCAGCTCCTATGGCTACACCTTC.